The sequence of this T cell receptor (beta chain) was determined in a study of T cell responses to AZD1222 COVID-19 vaccine. Germline CDR1 is MNHEY and CDR2 is SVGAGI. This CDR3 is 15 amino acids long. V was trimmed by 6 bases and J by 10 bases, leaving 19 bases between them. Measured with immunoSEQ multiplex PCR; TCRdb has only the in-frame clones, and not every one. The sample has some 200,000 clones; over 80% are singletons. About this clone: What it recognizes is unknown.

Study findings and constraints: Per reports, nearly half of all spike-specific TCRs target regions that are unmutated in variants. The study sampled repertoires only after the peak T cell response. Among those given AZD1222, only five or six were seropositive at baseline. In a largely white British group with more females than males, clonal diversity was possibly underestimated.

The receptor was isolated from an adult in good health. Sequencing used peripheral blood, obtained on day 0 of AZD1222 vaccination. The rearrangement links TRBV6-5 to TRBJ1-6; D is unresolved. DNA of the CDR3: TGTGCCAGCAGCCGGATGGGAGGGTTTGGCTCACCCCTCCACTTT. Translating it yields CASSRMGGFGSPLHF.